This TCR beta chain is drawn from a study of identical twins. There are many counts of this clonotype. Its cognate antigen is unknown. With template switching, a universal primer site was added, and the cDNA carried unique molecular identifiers. TCRdb passed the 5' RACE reads through MiXCR, listing each CDR3 protein once. The sample lists 640,000 or so distinct CDR3 sequences, around 6% occurring once. Study-wide results and limits: Less excess twin sharing appeared in beta out-of-frame sequences.

This CDR3 spans 20 amino acids. Germline V gene lookup returns CDR1 DFQATT and CDR2 SNEGSKA (reference sequence). Trimming cost V 6 bases and J 1 base, with 32 bases left between them. The V call is TRBV20-1, the J call TRBJ2-3; D tentatively fits TRBD1 or TRBD2 (7 bases each). The clonotype comes from a man aged 18 to 29 in good health. Sequenced sample: naive T cells sorted from blood. The CDR3 sequence is CSAPTGIKVGGSEGTDTQYF. The CDR3 DNA reads TGCAGTGCACCGACAGGGATTAAGGTCGGCGGGAGCGAGGGCACAGATACGCAGTATTTT.